This TCR beta chain was documented in a study of T cell responses to AZD1222 COVID-19 vaccine. Study-wide findings and caveats: Regions 160-218 and 743-854 held dominance among vaccine-associated CD4 TCRs, which spanned spike. Clonal diversity was possibly underestimated, and white British individuals and females predominated among donors. Sampling that yielded the repertoires occurred only after the peak T cell response.

The repertoire was sequenced with immunoSEQ multiplex PCR; TCRdb's copy has only in-frame clones and lacks some. The data hold 110,000 to 150,000 clones, with roughly 88% observed a single time. On this clone: The target antigen is unknown.

This CDR3 is 17 amino acids long. The V and J ends lost 5 bases and 8 bases, in that order; junction bases with no gene match: 9. The germline gives CDR1 LNHDA, CDR2 SQIVND (reference sequence). This sequence joins TRBV19 and TRBJ2-1; 16 positions match TRBD2. The specimen comprised peripheral blood, sampled on day 0 of AZD1222 vaccination. The origin of this receptor is an adult in good health. The DNA of the CDR3 is TGTGCCAGTAGTGCCCCGGGACTAGCGGGAGGGGGCGATGAGCAGTTCTTC. This codes for CASSAPGLAGGGDEQFF.